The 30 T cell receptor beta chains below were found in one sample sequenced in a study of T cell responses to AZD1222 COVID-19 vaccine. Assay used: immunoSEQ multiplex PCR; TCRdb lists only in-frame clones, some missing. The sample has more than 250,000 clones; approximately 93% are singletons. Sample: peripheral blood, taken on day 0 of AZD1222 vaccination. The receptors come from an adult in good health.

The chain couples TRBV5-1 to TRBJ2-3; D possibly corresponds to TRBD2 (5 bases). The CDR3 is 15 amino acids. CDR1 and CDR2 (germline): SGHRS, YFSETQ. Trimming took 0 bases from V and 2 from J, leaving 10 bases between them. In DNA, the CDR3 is TGCGCCAGCAGCTTGGGGCGGGTCTACACAGATACGCAGTATTTT. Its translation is CASSLGRVYTDTQYF.

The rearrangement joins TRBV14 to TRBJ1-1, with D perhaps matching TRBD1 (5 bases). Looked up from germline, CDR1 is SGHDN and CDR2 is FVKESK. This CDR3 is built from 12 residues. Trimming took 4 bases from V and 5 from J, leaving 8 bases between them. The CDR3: CASSPQGTEAFF. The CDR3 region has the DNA TGTGCCAGCAGCCCCCAGGGTACTGAAGCTTTCTTT.

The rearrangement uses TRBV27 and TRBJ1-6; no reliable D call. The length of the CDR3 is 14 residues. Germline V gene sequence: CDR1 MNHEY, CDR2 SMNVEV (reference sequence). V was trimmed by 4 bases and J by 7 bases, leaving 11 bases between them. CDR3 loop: CASSSSDGNSPLHF. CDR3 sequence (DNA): TGTGCCAGCAGTTCATCCGACGGGAATTCACCCCTCCACTTT.

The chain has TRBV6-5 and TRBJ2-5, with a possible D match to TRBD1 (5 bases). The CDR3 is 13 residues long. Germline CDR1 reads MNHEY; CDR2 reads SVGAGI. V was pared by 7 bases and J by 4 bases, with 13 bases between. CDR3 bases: TGTGCCAGCAAAGTATGGGGCGTAGAGACCCAGTACTTC. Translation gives CASKVWGVETQYF.

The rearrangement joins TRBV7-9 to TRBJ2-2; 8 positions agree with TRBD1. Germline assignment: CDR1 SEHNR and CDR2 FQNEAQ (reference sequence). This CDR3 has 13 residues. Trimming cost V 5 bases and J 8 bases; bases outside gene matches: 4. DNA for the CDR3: TGTGCCAGCAGCCTGACAGGGGTAGGGGAGCTGTTTTTT. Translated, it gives CASSLTGVGELFF. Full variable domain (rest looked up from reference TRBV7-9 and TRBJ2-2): DTGVSQNPRHKITKRGQNVTFRCDPISEHNRLYWYRQTLGQGPEFLTYFQNEAQLEKSRLLSDRFSAERPKGSFSTLEIQRTEQGDSAMYLCASSLTGVGELFFGEGSRLTVL.

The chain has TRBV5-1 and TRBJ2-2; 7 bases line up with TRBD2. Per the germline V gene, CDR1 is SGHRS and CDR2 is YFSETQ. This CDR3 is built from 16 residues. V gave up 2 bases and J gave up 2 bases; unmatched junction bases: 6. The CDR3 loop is CASSFDPGGNTGELFF. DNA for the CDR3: TGCGCCAGCAGCTTTGACCCGGGGGGAAACACCGGGGAGCTGTTTTTT.

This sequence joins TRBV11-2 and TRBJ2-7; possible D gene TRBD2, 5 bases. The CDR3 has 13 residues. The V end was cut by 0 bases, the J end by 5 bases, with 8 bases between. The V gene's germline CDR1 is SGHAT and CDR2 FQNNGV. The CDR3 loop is CASSLERVDEQYF. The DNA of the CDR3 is TGTGCCAGCAGCTTAGAGAGGGTTGACGAGCAGTACTTC.

In DNA, the CDR3 is TGTGCCTGGAACGGACAGGTAAACACTGAAGCTTTCTTT. Translating gives CAWNGQVNTEAFF. The chain joins TRBV30 to TRBJ1-1, with 7 positions matching TRBD1. There are 13 residues in the CDR3. Germline trimming cut 4 bases from V and 2 bases from J; bases unmatched to any gene: 4. CDR1 is GTSNPN, CDR2 SVGIG, per germline (reference sequence).

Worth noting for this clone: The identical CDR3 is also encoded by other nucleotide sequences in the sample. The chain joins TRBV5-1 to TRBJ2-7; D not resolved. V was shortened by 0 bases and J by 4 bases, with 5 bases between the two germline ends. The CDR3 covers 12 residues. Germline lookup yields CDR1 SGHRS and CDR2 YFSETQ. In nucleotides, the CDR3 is TGCGCCAGCAGCTTGGTGGGGTACGAGCAGTACTTC. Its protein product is CASSLVGYEQYF.

CDR3 protein: CASGADYNQPQHF. The CDR3 bases are TGTGCCTCAGGGGCGGACTACAATCAGCCCCAGCATTTT. The chain combines TRBV19 with TRBJ1-5; D might be TRBD1 (6 bases). CDR1 is LNHDA and CDR2 is SQIVND in the germline V gene (reference sequence). Between the trimmed V and J ends, which lost 11 bases and 3 bases, there was a span of 14 bases. This CDR3 contains 13 residues. The full variable domain, rest sourced from reference TRBV19 and TRBJ1-5, is DGGITQSPKYLFRKEGQNVTLSCEQNLNHDAMYWYRQDPGQGLRLIYYSQIVNDFQKGDIAEGYSVSREKKESFPLTVTSAQKNPTAFYLCASGADYNQPQHFGDGTRLSIL.

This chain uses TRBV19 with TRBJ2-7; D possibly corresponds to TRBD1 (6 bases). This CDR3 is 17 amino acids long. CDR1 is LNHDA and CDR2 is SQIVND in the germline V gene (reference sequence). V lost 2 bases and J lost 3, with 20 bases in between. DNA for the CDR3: TGTGCCAGTAGTATACCCCAACATGTCCAGGGGATCTACGAGCAGTACTTC. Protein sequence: CASSIPQHVQGIYEQYF.

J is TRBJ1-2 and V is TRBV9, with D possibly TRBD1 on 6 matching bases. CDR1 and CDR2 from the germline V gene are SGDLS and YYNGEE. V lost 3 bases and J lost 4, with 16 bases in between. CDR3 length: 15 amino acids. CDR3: CASSGSGRGAYGYTF. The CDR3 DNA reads TGTGCCAGCAGCGGGAGTGGCAGGGGAGCCTATGGCTACACCTTC.

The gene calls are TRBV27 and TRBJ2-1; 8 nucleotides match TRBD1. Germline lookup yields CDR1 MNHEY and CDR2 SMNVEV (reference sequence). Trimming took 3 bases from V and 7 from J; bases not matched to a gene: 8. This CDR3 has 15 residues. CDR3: CASSFWAGGGNEQFF. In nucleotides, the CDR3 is TGTGCCAGCAGTTTTTGGGCAGGGGGCGGGAATGAGCAGTTCTTC.

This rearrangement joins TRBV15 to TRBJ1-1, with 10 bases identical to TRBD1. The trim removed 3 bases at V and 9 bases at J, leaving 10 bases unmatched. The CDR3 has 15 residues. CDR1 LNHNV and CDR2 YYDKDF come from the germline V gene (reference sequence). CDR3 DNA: TGTGCCACCAGCAGTTTTTCTCGACAGGGGGCAAAAGCTTTCTTT. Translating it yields CATSSFSRQGAKAFF.

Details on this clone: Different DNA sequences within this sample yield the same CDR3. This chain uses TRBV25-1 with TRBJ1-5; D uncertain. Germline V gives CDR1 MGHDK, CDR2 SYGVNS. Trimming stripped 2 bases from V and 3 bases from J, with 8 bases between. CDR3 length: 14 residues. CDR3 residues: CASSETGFNQPQHF. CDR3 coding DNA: TGTGCCAGCAGTGAAACGGGATTCAATCAGCCCCAGCATTTT.

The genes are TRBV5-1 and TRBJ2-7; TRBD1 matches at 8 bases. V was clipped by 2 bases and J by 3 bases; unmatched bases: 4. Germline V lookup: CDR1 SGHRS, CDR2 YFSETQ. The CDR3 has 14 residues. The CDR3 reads CASSFRDRSYEQYF. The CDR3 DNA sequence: TGCGCCAGCAGCTTCCGGGACAGGAGCTACGAGCAGTACTTC. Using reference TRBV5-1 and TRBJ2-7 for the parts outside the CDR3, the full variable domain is KAGVTQTPRYLIKTRGQQVTLSCSPISGHRSVSWYQQTPGQGLQFLFEYFSETQRNKGNFPGRFSGRQFSNSRSEMNVSTLELGDSALYLCASSFRDRSYEQYFGPGTRLTVT.

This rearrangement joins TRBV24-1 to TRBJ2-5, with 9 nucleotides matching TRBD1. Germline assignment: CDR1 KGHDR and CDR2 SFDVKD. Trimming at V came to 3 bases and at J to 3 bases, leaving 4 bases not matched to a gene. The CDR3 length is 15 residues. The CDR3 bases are TGTGCCACCAGTGATCGACAGGGGGGGGAAGAGACCCAGTACTTC. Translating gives CATSDRQGGEETQYF.

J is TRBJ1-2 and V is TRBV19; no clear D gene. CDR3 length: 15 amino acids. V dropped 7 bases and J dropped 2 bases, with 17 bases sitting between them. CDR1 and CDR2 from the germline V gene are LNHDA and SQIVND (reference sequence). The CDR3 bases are TGTGCCAGTACCCTACAACCGGGCTACAACTATGGCTACACCTTC. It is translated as CASTLQPGYNYGYTF.

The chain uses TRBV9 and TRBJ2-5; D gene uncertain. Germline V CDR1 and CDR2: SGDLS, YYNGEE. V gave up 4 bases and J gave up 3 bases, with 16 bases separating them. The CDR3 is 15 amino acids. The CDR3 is CASSSRAAIEETQYF. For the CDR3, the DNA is TGTGCCAGCAGCAGCCGGGCAGCCATAGAAGAGACCCAGTACTTC.

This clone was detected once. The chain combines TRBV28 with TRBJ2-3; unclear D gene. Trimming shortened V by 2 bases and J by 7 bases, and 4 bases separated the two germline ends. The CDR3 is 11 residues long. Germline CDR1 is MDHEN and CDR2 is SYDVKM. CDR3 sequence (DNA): TGTGCCAGCAGTTTAACATATACGCAGTATTTT. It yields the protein CASSLTYTQYF.

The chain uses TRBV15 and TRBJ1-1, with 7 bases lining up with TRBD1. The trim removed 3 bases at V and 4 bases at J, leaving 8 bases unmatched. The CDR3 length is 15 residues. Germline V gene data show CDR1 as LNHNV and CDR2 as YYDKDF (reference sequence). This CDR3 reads CATSSPADRATEAFF. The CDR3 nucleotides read TGTGCCACCAGCAGTCCGGCAGACAGGGCCACTGAAGCTTTCTTT.

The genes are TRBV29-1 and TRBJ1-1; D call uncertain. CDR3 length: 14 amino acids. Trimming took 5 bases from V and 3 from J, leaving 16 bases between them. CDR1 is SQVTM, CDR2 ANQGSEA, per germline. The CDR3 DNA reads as TGCAGCGTTACTCCCGGCGAGAGGGACACTGAAGCTTTCTTT. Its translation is CSVTPGERDTEAFF.

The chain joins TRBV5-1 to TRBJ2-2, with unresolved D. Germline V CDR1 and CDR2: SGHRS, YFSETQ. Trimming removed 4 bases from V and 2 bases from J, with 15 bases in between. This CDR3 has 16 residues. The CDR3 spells CASSVDPPPNTGELFF. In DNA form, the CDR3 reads TGCGCCAGCAGCGTCGACCCTCCTCCTAACACCGGGGAGCTGTTTTTT.

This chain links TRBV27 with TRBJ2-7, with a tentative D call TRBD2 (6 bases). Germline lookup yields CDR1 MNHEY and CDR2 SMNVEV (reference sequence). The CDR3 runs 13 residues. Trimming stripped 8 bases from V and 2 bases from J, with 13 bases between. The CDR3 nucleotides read TGTGCCAGCGGCGCGGGGAGCACCTACGAGCAGTACTTC. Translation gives CASGAGSTYEQYF.

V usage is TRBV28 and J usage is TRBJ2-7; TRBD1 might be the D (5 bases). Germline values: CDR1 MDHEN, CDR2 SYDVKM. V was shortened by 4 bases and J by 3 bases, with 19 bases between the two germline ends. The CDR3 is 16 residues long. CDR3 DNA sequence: TGTGCCAGCAGTTGGGGCCTCCGACCCGCCGGCTACGAGCAGTACTTC. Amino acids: CASSWGLRPAGYEQYF.

The CDR3 loop reads CASSRDSWYEQYF. The CDR3 DNA follows: TGTGCCAGCAGCCGGGACAGTTGGTACGAGCAGTACTTC. The rearrangement joins TRBV3-1 (or the pseudogene TRBV3-2) to TRBJ2-7, with 7 bases lining up with TRBD1. V was clipped by 4 bases and J by 4 bases; unmatched bases: 4. The germline CDR1 and CDR2 sequences are LGHDT and YNNKEL (reference sequence). The length of the CDR3 is 13 residues.

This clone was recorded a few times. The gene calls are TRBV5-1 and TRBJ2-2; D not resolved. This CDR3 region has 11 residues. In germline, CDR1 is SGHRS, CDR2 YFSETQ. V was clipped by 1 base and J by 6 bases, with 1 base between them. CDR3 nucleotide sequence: TGCGCCAGCAGCTTGCCCGGGGAGCTGTTTTTT. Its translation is CASSLPGELFF.

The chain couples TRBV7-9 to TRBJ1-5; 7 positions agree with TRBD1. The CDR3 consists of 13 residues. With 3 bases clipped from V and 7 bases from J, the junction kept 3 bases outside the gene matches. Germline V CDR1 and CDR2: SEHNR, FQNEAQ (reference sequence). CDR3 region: CASSLEGGQPQHF. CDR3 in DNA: TGTGCCAGCAGCTTGGAAGGGGGCCAGCCCCAGCATTTT.

The CDR3 loop reads CASTRATGSTDTQYF. In DNA form, the CDR3 reads TGTGCCAGCACCCGAGCGACAGGGTCGACAGATACGCAGTATTTT. The rearrangement uses TRBV5-5 and TRBJ2-3, with 7 positions matching TRBD1. Germline CDR1 reads SGHKS; CDR2 reads YYEKEE (reference sequence). Trimming removed 6 bases from V and 3 bases from J; junction bases left unmatched: 10. The CDR3 totals 15 residues.

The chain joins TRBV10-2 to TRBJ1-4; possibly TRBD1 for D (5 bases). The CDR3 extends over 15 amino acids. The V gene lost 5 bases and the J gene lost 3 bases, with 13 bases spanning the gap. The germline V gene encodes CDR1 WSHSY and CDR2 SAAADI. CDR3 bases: TGCGCCAGCAGTAATATCGGGGCTGCTAATGAAAAACTGTTTTTT. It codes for CASSNIGAANEKLFF.